This TCR beta chain was identified in a study of OX40 agonist ivuxolimab in advanced cancers. Study-level information: Participants, approximately 81% male, averaged roughly 60 years of age, ranging from roughly 20 to 85. Enrollees could have had prior anti-PD-1, anti-PD-L1 or anti-CTLA-4 therapy, which more than 30% had received. Study results and limitations: At doses 0.1 to 3.0 mg/kg, CD4+ and CD8+ clones expanded.

No patient had autoimmune disease or received systemic immunosuppression. Sequencing was performed with immunoSEQ multiplex PCR; in TCRdb, only in-frame clones are kept and a portion is missing. Counted here are 70,000 or so clones, around 90% occurring once; the ten biggest clones make up 6% to 8%. Turning to this clone: Its antigen is not identified.

V gave up 3 bases and J gave up 5 bases, with 10 bases separating them. In germline, CDR1 is MNHEY, CDR2 SVGAGI. This CDR3 is 13 amino acids long. The chain carries TRBV6-5 and TRBJ2-5; D is undetermined. The material was CD4+ or CD8+ T cells sorted from blood, obtained in a trial of the OX40 agonist ivuxolimab. The sequence was collected from an adult with an advanced solid tumor such as melanoma, head and neck, liver or kidney cancer. CDR3 sequence: CASSYGSSETQYF. As DNA, the CDR3 is TGTGCCAGCAGTTATGGATCCTCGGAGACCCAGTACTTC.